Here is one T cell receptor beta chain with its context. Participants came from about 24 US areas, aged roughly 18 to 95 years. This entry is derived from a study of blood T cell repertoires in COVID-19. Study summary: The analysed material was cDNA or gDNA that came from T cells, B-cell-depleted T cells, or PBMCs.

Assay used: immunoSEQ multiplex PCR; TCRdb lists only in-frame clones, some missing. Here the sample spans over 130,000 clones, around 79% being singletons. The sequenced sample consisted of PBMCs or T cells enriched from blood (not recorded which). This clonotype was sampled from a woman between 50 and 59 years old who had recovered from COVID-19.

CDR3 residues: CASRDSLNQPQHF. CDR3 nucleotides: TGTGCCTCCCGGGACAGTCTGAATCAGCCCCAGCATTTT. V gene TRBV30 combines with J gene TRBJ1-5; 7 nucleotides match TRBD1. Germline values: CDR1 GTSNPN, CDR2 SVGIG (reference sequence). CDR3 length: 13 residues. The V gene end was trimmed by 7 bases and the J gene end by 4 bases; junction bases not matched to a gene: 7.